This T cell receptor (delta chain) was sequenced during a study of gamma-delta T cells after stem cell transplantation. TCRdb applied CATT to the RT-PCR reads for clone calling. Found here are around 16,000 delta-chain clones, roughly 9% of them singletons; the top ten hold roughly 60%. The junction had 21 bases not matched to a gene; V was cut back by 0 bases and J by 7 bases. From germline, CDR1 is GEAIGNYY and CDR2 EKD. The CDR3 extends over 19 amino acids. Turning to this clone: The protein in TCRdb stems from a much larger clone and differs at residue 6 from this DNA's translation, likely a read error; here the protein is translated from the DNA.

Input material: gamma-delta T cells. The chain links TRDV2 to TRDJ1; TRDD3 matches at 8 bases. The receptor was isolated from a human donor. It is not recorded whose cells these are; they may come from a transplant donor. The DNA of the CDR3 is TGTGCCTGTGACACCGCTAGGGCTCAGCGGGGGGATAGAAGCGGTAAACTCATCTTT. Protein sequence: CACDTARAQRGDRSGKLIF.